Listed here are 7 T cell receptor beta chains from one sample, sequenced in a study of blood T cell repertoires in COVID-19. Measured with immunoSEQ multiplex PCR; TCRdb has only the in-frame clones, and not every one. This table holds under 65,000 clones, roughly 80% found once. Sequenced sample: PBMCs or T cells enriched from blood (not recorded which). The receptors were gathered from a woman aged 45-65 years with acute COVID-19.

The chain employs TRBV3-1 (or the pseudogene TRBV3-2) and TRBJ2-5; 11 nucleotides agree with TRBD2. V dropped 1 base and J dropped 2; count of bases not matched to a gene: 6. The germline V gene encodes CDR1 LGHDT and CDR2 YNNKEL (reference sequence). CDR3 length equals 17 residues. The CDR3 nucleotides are TGTGCCAGCAGCCAAGTTCTGCGACTAGCGGGGCAAGAGACCCAGTACTTC. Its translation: CASSQVLRLAGQETQYF.

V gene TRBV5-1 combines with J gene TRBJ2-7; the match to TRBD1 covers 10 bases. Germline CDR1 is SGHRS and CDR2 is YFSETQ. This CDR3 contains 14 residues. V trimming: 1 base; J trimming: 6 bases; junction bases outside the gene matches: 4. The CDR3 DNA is TGCGCCAGCAGCTTGCGACAGGGGGCTGGCGAGCAGTACTTC. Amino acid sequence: CASSLRQGAGEQYF.

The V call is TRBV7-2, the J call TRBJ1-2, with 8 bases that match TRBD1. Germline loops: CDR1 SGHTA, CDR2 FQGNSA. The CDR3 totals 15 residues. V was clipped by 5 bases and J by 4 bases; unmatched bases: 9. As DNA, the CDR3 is TGTGCCAGCAGCCGGGGACAGGTCCGGTCCTATGGCTACACCTTC. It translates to CASSRGQVRSYGYTF.

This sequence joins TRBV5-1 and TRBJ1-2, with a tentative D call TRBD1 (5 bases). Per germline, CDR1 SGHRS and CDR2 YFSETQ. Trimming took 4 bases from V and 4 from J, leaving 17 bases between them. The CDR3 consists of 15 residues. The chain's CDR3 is CASSPSVRGPYGYTF. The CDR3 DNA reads TGCGCCAGCAGCCCCTCGGTGCGGGGCCCCTATGGCTACACCTTC.

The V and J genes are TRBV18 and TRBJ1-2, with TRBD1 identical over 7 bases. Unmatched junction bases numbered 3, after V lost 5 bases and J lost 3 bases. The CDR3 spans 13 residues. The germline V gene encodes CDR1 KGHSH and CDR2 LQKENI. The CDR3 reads CASSTGEHYGYTF. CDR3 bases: TGTGCCAGCTCAACAGGGGAACACTATGGCTACACCTTC.

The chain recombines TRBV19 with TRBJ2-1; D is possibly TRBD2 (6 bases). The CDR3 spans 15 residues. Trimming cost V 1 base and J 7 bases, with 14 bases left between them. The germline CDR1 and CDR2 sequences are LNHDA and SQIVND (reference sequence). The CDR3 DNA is TGTGCCAGTAGTATAGGGGCGGGGATTGTAAATGAGCAGTTCTTC. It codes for CASSIGAGIVNEQFF.

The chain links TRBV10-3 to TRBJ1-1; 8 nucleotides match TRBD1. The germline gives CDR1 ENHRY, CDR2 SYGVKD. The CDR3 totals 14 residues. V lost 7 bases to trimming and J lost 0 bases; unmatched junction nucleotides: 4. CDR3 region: CAITRQGLNTEAFF. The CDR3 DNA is TGTGCCATCACTAGACAGGGGTTGAACACTGAAGCTTTCTTT.